These 20 T cell receptor beta chains share one sample of origin, sequenced in a study of T-cell memory formation after mild COVID-19. Via MiXCR, TCRdb re-called the 5' RACE reads, giving one row per CDR3 protein. The repertoire holds fewer than 650,000 distinct CDR3 sequences, with roughly 17% as singletons. The sequenced material came from PBMCs or a T cell subset sorted from them (not recorded which). The receptors stem from an adult woman who had mild COVID-19 (a few samples of this study predate the infection). Cell type and time point are not known.

This chain's CDR3 is CASSLGRGPNHEQYF. CDR3 in DNA: TGTGCCAGCAGTTTGGGGAGGGGACCTAACCACGAGCAGTACTTC. The chain links TRBV28 to TRBJ2-7; the match to TRBD2 covers 7 bases. The germline V gene encodes CDR1 MDHEN and CDR2 SYDVKM. The V gene end was trimmed by 3 bases and the J gene end by 5 bases; junction bases not matched to a gene: 10. The CDR3 consists of 15 residues. Full variable domain (missing parts from reference TRBV28 and TRBJ2-7): DVKVTQSSRYLVKRTGEKVFLECVQDMDHENMFWYRQDPGLGLRLIYFSYDVKMKEKGDIPEGYSVSREKKERFSLILESASTNQTSMYLCASSLGRGPNHEQYFGPGTRLTVT.

This rearrangement joins TRBV20-1 to TRBJ2-1; D might be TRBD2 (6 bases). Germline values: CDR1 DFQATT, CDR2 SNEGSKA (reference sequence). Trimming took 3 bases from V and 3 from J, leaving 18 bases between them. CDR3 length equals 16 residues. This chain's CDR3 is CSARQHGGLLYNEQFF. The CDR3 DNA reads TGCAGTGCTAGGCAGCACGGGGGATTGCTCTACAATGAGCAGTTCTTC.

The chain joins TRBV20-1 to TRBJ2-1, with TRBD2 matching over 11 bases. The CDR3 extends over 15 amino acids. With 6 bases clipped from V and 12 bases from J, the junction kept 16 bases outside the gene matches. Germline CDR1 reads DFQATT; CDR2 reads SNEGSKA (reference sequence). This CDR3 reads CSARPGLAGPRGQFF. In nucleotides, the CDR3 is TGCAGTGCACGGCCTGGACTAGCGGGTCCCCGGGGGCAGTTCTTC.

This clonotype was seen more than once but under ten times. The chain couples TRBV14 to TRBJ2-1, with D perhaps TRBD1 or TRBD2 (6 bases each). The CDR3 totals 17 residues. V was cut by 0 bases and J by 6 bases, with 18 bases left in between. CDR1 and CDR2 (germline): SGHDN, FVKESK. CDR3 region: CASSQDRAGDFRNEQFF. The CDR3 nucleotides read TGTGCCAGCAGCCAAGATAGGGCAGGGGACTTTCGCAATGAGCAGTTCTTC.

This chain uses TRBV12-3 or TRBV12-4 with TRBJ2-3, with 7 bases that match TRBD2. The length of the CDR3 is 15 residues. J lost 0 bases, V lost 6 bases, and 6 bases had no gene match. CDR3 nucleotides: TGTGCCAGCAGACCACGGACTAGTAGCACAGATACGCAGTATTTT. Amino acids: CASRPRTSSTDTQYF.

This clonotype has just a few counts. V usage is TRBV3-1 and J usage is TRBJ2-1, with 8 nucleotides matching TRBD1. Germline V CDR1 and CDR2: LGHDT, YNNKEL (reference sequence). Trimming removed 4 bases from V and 3 bases from J; junction bases left unmatched: 5. CDR3 length: 15 residues. The CDR3 DNA reads TGTGCCAGCAGCCGGGGACAGGCTCGCTACAATGAGCAGTTCTTC. Translation: CASSRGQARYNEQFF.

Of note for this clonotype: Relative to the germline gene, one junction end is altered; a read error may explain this. The chain links TRBV24-1 to TRBJ2-1, with D maybe TRBD2 (5 bases). Germline lookup yields CDR1 KGHDR and CDR2 SFDVKD. The CDR3 covers 16 residues. CDR3 in DNA: TGTGCCACCAGATCTAGCACTTCATGGTCCTTCAATGAGCAGTTCTTC. Its translation: CATRSSTSWSFNEQFF.

This sequence joins TRBV29-1 and TRBJ1-3; D is perhaps TRBD1 (5 bases). CDR3 length equals 13 residues. Trimming took off 6 bases at V and 0 bases at J, with 9 bases between the two ends. Germline V CDR1 and CDR2: SQVTM, ANQGSEA. CDR3 DNA sequence: TGCAGCGTAACAAGGGGCTCTGGAAACACCATATATTTT. Its protein is CSVTRGSGNTIYF.

This chain joins TRBV6-2 or TRBV6-3 and TRBJ2-1; either TRBD1 or TRBD2 may supply D (5 bases each). The length of the CDR3 is 18 residues. Trimming took off 2 bases at V and 7 bases at J, with 24 bases between the two ends. Germline loops: CDR1 MNHEY, CDR2 SVGEGT. The CDR3 DNA reads as TGTGCCAGCAGTTACCCGCCAGGAAGAGGGGTGTCCCCTAATGAGCAGTTCTTC. It encodes CASSYPPGRGVSPNEQFF.

This clonotype was seen a few times. J is TRBJ2-3 and V is TRBV19; a possible D gene is TRBD1 (5 bases). This CDR3 comprises 15 residues. In germline, CDR1 is LNHDA, CDR2 SQIVND (reference sequence). Trimming cost V 7 bases and J 3 bases, with 17 bases left between them. The CDR3 spells CASNQGPSGTDTQYF. The CDR3 nucleotides are TGTGCCAGTAATCAGGGCCCATCCGGGACAGATACGCAGTATTTT.

The rearrangement joins TRBV2 to TRBJ1-2, with 9 bases identical to TRBD1. CDR1 and CDR2 from the germline V gene are SNHLY and FYNNEI. V shed 8 bases, J shed 0 bases, and the junction held 10 bases outside the gene matches. There are 16 residues in the CDR3. The CDR3 here is CASAYRGPSTNYGYTF. CDR3 sequence (DNA): TGTGCCAGCGCCTACAGGGGGCCCTCGACTAACTATGGCTACACCTTC.

This clonotype has just a few counts. The genes are TRBV6-4 and TRBJ2-1; 12 positions match TRBD2. The CDR3 length is 16 residues. Germline V gives CDR1 MRHNA, CDR2 SNTAGT. With 2 bases clipped from V and 9 bases from J, the junction kept 8 bases outside the gene matches. The CDR3: CASSDEASGRASEQFF. CDR3 sequence (DNA): TGTGCCAGCAGTGACGAGGCTAGCGGGAGGGCCTCTGAGCAGTTCTTC.

This clonotype was recorded a few times. The CDR3 DNA is TGTGCCAGCAGTACCCCGCCGGTGGGACACCCGACCCAAGAGACCCAGTACTTC. This gives the protein CASSTPPVGHPTQETQYF. The chain has TRBV2 and TRBJ2-5, with a tentative D call TRBD1 (6 bases). Germline V gene sequence: CDR1 SNHLY, CDR2 FYNNEI. The CDR3 sequence is 18 residues long. V was cut by 5 bases and J by 1 base, with 23 bases left in between.

This clonotype was observed a handful of times. This sequence joins TRBV12-3 or TRBV12-4 and TRBJ1-2; D possibly corresponds to TRBD1 (6 bases). V gave up 6 bases and J gave up 4 bases, with 12 bases separating them. The CDR3 length is 13 residues. In nucleotides, the CDR3 is TGTGCCAGCAGCCGGACAGCCCTCTATGGCTACACCTTC. Translation gives CASSRTALYGYTF.

The chain combines TRBV15 with TRBJ2-7; D could derive from TRBD1 or TRBD2 (6 bases each). The germline CDR1 and CDR2 sequences are LNHNV and YYDKDF (reference sequence). The CDR3 has 13 amino acids. Trimming pared 6 bases from V and 2 bases from J, leaving 11 bases between. CDR3 DNA sequence: TGTGCCACCAGAGGGGGGTCCGCCTACGAGCAGTACTTC. Translation: CATRGGSAYEQYF.

This clonotype was seen a handful of times. CDR3 amino acids: CASSDPGGARETQYF. The DNA for the CDR3 is TGTGCCAGCAGCGATCCAGGGGGCGCGCGGGAGACCCAGTACTTC. This sequence joins TRBV7-2 and TRBJ2-5; 8 bases align to TRBD1. Germline CDR1 reads SGHTA; CDR2 reads FQGNSA. V lost 5 bases, J lost 5 bases, and 10 bases stayed unmatched. This CDR3 comprises 15 residues.

The table lists this clonotype with a few counts. This chain uses TRBV9 with TRBJ2-1; 7 bases map to TRBD1. Germline V gene sequence: CDR1 SGDLS, CDR2 YYNGEE. The CDR3 covers 12 residues. V gave up 3 bases and J gave up 10 bases; unmatched junction bases: 4. CDR3 in DNA: TGTGCCAGCAGCGCGTCCAGGGGGGAGCAGTTCTTC. It yields the protein CASSASRGEQFF.

The chain links TRBV7-7 to TRBJ2-5, with D possibly being TRBD2 (5 bases). The germline CDR1 and CDR2 sequences are SSHAT and FNYEAQ (reference sequence). The ends were cut back, 2 bases at V and 3 bases at J, with 10 bases in the middle. The CDR3 consists of 14 residues. CDR3 bases: TGTGCCAGCAGCTTATTCCCCGGGGAAGAGACCCAGTACTTC. Residues: CASSLFPGEETQYF.

In DNA, the CDR3 is TGTGCCAGCAGCTTTGGGAAAGGACAGGGCCAGGGTTATGAAAAACTGTTTTTT. Protein: CASSFGKGQGQGYEKLFF. V and J are TRBV11-2 and TRBJ1-4, with 8 bases matching TRBD1. CDR1 and CDR2 (germline): SGHAT, FQNNGV. The CDR3 is 18 residues long. J was trimmed by 6 bases and V by 3 bases; bases with no gene match: 15.

V is TRBV29-1 and J is TRBJ2-1, with D unresolved. Per the germline V gene, CDR1 is SQVTM and CDR2 is ANQGSEA. The CDR3 spans 9 residues. Trimming shortened V by 6 bases and J by 9 bases, and 6 bases separated the two germline ends. This chain's CDR3 is CSVFSEQFF. CDR3 nucleotide sequence: TGCAGCGTGTTCTCTGAGCAGTTCTTC.